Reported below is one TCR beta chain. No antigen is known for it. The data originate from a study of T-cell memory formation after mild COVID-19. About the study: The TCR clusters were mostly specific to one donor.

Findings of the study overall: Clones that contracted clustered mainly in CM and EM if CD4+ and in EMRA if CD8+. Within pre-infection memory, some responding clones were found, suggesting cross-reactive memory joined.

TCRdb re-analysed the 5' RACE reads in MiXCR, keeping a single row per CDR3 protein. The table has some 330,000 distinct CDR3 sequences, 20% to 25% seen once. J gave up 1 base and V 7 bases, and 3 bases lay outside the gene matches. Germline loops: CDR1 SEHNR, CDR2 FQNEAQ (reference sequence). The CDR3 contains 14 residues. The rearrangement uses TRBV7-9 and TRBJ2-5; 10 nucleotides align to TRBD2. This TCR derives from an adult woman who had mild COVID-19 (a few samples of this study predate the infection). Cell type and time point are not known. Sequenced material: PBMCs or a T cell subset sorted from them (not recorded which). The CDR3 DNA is TGTGCCAGCATAGCGGGGGGTATCCAAGAGACCCAGTACTTC. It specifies CASIAGGIQETQYF.